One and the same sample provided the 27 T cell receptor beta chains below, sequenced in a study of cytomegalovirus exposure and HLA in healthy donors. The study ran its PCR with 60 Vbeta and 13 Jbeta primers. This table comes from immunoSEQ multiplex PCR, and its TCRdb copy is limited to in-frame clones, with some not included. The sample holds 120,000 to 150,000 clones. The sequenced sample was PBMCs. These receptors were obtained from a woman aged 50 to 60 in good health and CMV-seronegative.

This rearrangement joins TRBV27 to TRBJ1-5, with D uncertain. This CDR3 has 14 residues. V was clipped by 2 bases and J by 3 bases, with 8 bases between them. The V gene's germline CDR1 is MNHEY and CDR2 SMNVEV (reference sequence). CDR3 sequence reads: CASSLRQDNQPQHF. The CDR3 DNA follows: TGTGCCAGCAGTTTAAGACAAGACAATCAGCCCCAGCATTTT.

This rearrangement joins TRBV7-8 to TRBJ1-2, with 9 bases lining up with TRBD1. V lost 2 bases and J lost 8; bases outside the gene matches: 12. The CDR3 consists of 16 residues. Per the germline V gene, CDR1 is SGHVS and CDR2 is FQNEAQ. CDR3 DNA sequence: TGTGCCAGCAGCTTATTGGGGGACAGGGATATGGGAGGCTACACCTTC. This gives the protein CASSLLGDRDMGGYTF.

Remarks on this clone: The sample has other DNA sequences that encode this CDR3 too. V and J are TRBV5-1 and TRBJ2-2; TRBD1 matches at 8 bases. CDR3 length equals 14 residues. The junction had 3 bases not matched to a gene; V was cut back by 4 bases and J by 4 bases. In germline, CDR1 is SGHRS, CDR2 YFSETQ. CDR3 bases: TGCGCCAGCAGCCTTCAGGGGGCCACCGGGGAGCTGTTTTTT. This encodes CASSLQGATGELFF.

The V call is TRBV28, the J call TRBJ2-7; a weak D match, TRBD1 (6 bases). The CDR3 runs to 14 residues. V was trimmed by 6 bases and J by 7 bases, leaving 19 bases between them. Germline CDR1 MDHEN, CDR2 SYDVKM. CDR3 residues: CASSMNWGPGEQYF. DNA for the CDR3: TGTGCCAGCAGCATGAATTGGGGGCCGGGGGAGCAGTACTTC. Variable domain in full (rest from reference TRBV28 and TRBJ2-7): DVKVTQSSRYLVKRTGEKVFLECVQDMDHENMFWYRQDPGLGLRLIYFSYDVKMKEKGDIPEGYSVSREKKERFSLILESASTNQTSMYLCASSMNWGPGEQYFGPGTRLTVT.

CDR3 DNA: TGCGCCAGCAGTGACCAGTACTATGGCTACACCTTC. This encodes CASSDQYYGYTF. This chain uses TRBV10-2 with TRBJ1-2; no firm D call. This CDR3 is built from 12 residues. Per germline, CDR1 WSHSY and CDR2 SAAADI. V dropped 3 bases and J dropped 3 bases, with 5 bases sitting between them.

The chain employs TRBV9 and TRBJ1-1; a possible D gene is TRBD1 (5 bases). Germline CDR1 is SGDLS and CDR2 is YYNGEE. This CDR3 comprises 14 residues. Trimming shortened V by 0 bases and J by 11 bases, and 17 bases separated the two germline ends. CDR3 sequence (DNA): TGTGCCAGCAGCGTAGATGGGGCTGGGGTGGGTGCTTTCTTT. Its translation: CASSVDGAGVGAFF.

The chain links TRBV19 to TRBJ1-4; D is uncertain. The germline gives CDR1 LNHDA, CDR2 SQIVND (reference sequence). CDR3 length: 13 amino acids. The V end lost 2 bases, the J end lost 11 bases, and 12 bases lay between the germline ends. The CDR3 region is CASSISPGEKLFF. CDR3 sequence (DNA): TGTGCCAGTAGTATATCTCCGGGAGAGAAACTGTTTTTT.

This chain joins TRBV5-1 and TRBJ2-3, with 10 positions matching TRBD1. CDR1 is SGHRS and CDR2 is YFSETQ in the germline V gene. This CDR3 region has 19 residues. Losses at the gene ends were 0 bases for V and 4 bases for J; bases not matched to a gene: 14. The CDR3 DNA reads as TGCGCCAGCAGCTTGGGGTGGTCTCGGGACAGGGGAGGATCAGATACGCAGTATTTT. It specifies CASSLGWSRDRGGSDTQYF.

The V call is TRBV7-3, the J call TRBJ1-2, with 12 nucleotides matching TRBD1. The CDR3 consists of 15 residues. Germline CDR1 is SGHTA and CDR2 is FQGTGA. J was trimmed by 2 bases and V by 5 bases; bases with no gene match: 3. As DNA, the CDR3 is TGTGCCAGCAGCCCGGGACAGGGGGCGAACTATGGCTACACCTTC. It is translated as CASSPGQGANYGYTF.

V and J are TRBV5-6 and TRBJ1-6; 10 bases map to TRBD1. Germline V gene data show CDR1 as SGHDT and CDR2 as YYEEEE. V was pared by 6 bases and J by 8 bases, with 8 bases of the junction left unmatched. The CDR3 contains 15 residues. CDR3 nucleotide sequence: TGTGCCAGCACTAGAAAAGGGACAGGGGATTCACCCCTCCACTTT. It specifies CASTRKGTGDSPLHF.

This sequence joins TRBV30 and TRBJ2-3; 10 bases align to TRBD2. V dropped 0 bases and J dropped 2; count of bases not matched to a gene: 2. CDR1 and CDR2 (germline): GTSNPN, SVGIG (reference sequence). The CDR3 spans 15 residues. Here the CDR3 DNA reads TGTGCCTGGAGTGTAGGACTAGCGGCCACAGATACGCAGTATTTT. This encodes CAWSVGLAATDTQYF.

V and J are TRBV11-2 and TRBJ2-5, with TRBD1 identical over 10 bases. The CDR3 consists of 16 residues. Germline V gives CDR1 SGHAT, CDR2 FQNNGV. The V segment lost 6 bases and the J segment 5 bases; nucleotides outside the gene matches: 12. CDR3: CASSSSGDRGLETQYF. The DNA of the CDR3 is TGTGCCAGCAGTTCCTCCGGCGACAGGGGGCTTGAGACCCAGTACTTC.

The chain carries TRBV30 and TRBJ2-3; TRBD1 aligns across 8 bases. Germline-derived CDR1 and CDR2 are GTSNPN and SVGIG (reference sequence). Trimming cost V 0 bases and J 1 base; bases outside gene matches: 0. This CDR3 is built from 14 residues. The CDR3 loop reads CAWSVQGGTDTQYF. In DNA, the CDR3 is TGTGCCTGGAGTGTACAGGGGGGCACAGATACGCAGTATTTT.

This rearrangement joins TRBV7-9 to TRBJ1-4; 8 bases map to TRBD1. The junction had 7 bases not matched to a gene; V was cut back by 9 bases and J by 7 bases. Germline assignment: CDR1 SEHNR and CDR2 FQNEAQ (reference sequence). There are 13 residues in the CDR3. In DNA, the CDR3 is TGTGCCAGTCAATACGGGACAGGTGAAAAACTGTTTTTT. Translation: CASQYGTGEKLFF.

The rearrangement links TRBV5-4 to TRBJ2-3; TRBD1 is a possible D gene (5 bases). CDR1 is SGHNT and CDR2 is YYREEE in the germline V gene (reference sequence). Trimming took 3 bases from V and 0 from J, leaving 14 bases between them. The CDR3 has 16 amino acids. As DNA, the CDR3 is TGTGCCAGCAGCTCGGGCAGGGCGCGGAGCACAGATACGCAGTATTTT. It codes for CASSSGRARSTDTQYF.

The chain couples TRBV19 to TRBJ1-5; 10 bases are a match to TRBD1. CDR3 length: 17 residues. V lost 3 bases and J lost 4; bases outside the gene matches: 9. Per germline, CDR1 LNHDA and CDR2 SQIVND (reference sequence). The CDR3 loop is CASSMYGGDRGNQPQHF. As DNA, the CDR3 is TGTGCCAGTAGTATGTATGGAGGGGACAGGGGTAATCAGCCCCAGCATTTT. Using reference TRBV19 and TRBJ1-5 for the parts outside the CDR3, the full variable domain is DGGITQSPKYLFRKEGQNVTLSCEQNLNHDAMYWYRQDPGQGLRLIYYSQIVNDFQKGDIAEGYSVSREKKESFPLTVTSAQKNPTAFYLCASSMYGGDRGNQPQHFGDGTRLSIL.

In DNA, the CDR3 is TGTGCCAGCAGCTTCGAGACAGGGAAGGTCTGGTATAATTCACCCCTCCACTTT. Amino acid sequence: CASSFETGKVWYNSPLHF. The chain uses TRBV5-4 and TRBJ1-6; 7 nucleotides agree with TRBD1. The CDR3 extends over 18 amino acids. With 2 bases clipped from V and 4 bases from J, the junction kept 12 bases outside the gene matches. Germline V gives CDR1 SGHNT, CDR2 YYREEE (reference sequence).

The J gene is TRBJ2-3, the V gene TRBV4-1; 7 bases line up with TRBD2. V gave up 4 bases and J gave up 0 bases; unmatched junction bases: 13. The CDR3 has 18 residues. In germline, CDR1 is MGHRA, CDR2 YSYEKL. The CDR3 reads CASSLTRLAVSSTDTQYF. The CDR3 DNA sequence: TGCGCCAGCAGCCTCACGAGGCTAGCGGTTTCTAGCACAGATACGCAGTATTTT.

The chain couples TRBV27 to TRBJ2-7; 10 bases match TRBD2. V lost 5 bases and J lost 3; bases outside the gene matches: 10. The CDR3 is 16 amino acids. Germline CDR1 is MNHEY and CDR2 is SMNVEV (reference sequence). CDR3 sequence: CASSPTGTSADYEQYF. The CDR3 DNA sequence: TGTGCCAGCAGTCCCACCGGGACTAGCGCGGACTACGAGCAGTACTTC.

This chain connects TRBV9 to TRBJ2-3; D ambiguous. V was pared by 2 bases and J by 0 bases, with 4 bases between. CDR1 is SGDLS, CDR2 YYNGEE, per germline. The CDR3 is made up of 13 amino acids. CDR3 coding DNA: TGTGCCAGCAGCGTTATCAGCACAGATACGCAGTATTTT. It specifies CASSVISTDTQYF.

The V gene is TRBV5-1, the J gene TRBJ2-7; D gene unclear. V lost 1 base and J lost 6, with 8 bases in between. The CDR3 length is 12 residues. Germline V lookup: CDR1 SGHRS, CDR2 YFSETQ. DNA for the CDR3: TGCGCCAGCAGCTTGTTTGGTAGCGAGCAGTACTTC. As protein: CASSLFGSEQYF.

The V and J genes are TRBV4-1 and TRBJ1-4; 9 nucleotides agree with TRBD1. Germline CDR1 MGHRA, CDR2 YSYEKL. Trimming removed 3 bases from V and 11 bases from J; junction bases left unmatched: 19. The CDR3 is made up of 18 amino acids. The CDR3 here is CASSHRREWDRAHEKLFF. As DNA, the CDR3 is TGCGCCAGCAGCCACCGCCGAGAGTGGGACAGGGCCCACGAGAAACTGTTTTTT.

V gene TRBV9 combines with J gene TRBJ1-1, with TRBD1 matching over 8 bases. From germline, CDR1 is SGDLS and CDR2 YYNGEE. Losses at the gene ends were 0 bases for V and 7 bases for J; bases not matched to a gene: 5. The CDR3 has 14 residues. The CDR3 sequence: CASSVATGGVEAFF. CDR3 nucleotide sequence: TGTGCCAGCAGCGTAGCCACAGGGGGGGTTGAAGCTTTCTTT.

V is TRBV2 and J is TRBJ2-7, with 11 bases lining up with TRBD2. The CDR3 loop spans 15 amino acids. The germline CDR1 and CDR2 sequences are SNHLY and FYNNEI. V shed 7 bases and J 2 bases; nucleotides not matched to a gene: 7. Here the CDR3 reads CASTVAGGPPYEQYF. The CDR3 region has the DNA TGTGCCAGCACCGTAGCGGGGGGGCCTCCCTACGAGCAGTACTTC.

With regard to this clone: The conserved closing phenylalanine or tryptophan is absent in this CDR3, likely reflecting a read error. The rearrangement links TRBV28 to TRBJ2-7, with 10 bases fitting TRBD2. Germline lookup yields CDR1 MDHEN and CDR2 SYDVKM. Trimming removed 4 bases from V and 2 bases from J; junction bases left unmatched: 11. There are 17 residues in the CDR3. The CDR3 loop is CASSSLTSGRPAYEQYL. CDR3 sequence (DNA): TGTGCCAGCAGTTCCCTGACTAGCGGGCGCCCAGCCTACGAGCAGTACCTC.

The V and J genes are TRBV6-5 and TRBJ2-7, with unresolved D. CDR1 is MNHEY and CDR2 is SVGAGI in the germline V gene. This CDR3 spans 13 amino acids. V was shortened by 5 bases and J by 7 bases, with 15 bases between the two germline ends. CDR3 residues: CASSQLLPQEQYF. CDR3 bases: TGTGCCAGCAGTCAACTACTCCCCCAAGAGCAGTACTTC.

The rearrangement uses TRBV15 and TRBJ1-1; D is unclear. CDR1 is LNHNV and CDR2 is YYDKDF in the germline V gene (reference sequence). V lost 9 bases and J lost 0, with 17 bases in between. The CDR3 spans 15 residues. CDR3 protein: CATRPTRLMNTEAFF. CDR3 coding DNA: TGTGCCACAAGACCAACTAGGCTGATGAACACTGAAGCTTTCTTT.